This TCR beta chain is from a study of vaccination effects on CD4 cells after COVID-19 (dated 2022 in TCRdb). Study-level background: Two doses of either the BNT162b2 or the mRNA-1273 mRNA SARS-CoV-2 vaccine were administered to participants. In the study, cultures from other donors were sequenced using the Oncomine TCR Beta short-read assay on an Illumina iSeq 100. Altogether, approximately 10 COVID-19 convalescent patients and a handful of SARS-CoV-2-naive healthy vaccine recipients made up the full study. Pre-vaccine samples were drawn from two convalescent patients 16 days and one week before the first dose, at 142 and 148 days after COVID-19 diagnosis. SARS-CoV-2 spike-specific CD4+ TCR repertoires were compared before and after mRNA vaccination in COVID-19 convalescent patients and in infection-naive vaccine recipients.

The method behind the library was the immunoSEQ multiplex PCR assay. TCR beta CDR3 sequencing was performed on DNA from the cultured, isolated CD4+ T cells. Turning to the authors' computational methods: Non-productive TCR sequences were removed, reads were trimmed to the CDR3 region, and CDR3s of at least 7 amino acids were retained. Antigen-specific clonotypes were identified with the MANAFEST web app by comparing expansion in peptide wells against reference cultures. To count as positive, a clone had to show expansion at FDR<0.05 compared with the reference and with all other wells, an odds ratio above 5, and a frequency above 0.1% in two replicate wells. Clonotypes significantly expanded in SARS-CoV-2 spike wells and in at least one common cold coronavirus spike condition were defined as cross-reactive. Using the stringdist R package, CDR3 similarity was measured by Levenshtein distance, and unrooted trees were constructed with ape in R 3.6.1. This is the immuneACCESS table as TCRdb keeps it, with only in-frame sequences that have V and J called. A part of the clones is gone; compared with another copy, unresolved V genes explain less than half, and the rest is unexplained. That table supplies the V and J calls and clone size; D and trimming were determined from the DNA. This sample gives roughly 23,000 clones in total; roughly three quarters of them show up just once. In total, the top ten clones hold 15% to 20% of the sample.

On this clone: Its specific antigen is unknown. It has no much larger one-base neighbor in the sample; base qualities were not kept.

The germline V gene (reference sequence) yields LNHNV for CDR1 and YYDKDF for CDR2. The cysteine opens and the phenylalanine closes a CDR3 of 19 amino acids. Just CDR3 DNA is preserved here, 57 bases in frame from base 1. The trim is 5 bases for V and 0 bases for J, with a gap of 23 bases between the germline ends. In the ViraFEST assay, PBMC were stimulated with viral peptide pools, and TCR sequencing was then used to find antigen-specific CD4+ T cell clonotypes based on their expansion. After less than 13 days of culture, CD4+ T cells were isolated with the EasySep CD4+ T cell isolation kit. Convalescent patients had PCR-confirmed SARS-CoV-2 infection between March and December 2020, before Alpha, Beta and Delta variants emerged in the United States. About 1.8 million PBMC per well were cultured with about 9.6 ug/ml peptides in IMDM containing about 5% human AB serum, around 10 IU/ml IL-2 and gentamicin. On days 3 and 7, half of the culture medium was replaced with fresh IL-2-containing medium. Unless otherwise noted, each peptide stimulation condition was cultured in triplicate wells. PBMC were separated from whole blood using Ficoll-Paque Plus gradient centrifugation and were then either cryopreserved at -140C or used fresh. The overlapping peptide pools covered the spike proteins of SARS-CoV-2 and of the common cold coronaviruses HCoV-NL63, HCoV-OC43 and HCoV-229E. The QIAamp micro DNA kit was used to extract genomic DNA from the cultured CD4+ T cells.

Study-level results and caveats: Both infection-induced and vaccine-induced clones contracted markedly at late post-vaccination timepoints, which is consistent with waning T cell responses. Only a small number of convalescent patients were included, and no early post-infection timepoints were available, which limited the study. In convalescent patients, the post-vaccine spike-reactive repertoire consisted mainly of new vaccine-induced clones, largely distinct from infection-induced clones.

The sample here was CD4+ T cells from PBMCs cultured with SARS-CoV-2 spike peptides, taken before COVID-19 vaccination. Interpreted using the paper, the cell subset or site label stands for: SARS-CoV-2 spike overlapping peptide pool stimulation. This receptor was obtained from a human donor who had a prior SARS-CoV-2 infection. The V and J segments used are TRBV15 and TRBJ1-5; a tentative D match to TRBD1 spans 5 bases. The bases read TGTGCCACCAGCCGACGGCTAGGGACGGGCCCTTATAGCAATCAGCCCCAGCATTTT. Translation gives CATSRRLGTGPYSNQPQHF.